Shown below are 22 T cell receptor beta chains from a single sample sequenced in a study of blood T cell repertoires in COVID-19. The method was immunoSEQ multiplex PCR; TCRdb's version includes in-frame clones alone and lacks a portion of them. The table has 100,000 to 120,000 clones, 80% to 90% seen once. The source material was peripheral blood. Receptor source: a woman between 70 and 85 years old with acute or convalescent COVID-19.

This clone was detected a few times. The chain joins TRBV4-1 to TRBJ1-1, with 9 bases fitting TRBD1. Germline V lookup: CDR1 MGHRA, CDR2 YSYEKL. V shed 4 bases and J 3 bases; nucleotides not matched to a gene: 9. CDR3 length: 16 residues. In DNA form, the CDR3 reads TGCGCCAGCAGCCTGGGACAGGGACGTAGGGACACTGAAGCTTTCTTT. Amino acid sequence: CASSLGQGRRDTEAFF.

The rearrangement links TRBV2 to TRBJ2-3; D may be TRBD1 (6 bases). Germline V gene sequence: CDR1 SNHLY, CDR2 FYNNEI. V was cut by 5 bases and J by 6 bases, with 18 bases left in between. There are 15 residues in the CDR3. CDR3 amino acids: CASSPTVGRGDTQYF. In nucleotides, the CDR3 is TGTGCCAGCAGTCCAACGGTCGGTAGGGGGGATACGCAGTATTTT.

The chain combines TRBV5-1 with TRBJ2-4; TRBD1 agrees at 8 bases. Trimming cost V 3 bases and J 3 bases; bases outside gene matches: 20. Germline V lookup: CDR1 SGHRS, CDR2 YFSETQ. The CDR3 sequence is 20 residues long. CDR3: CASSSEFRRTGPPIKNIQYF. CDR3 in DNA: TGCGCCAGCAGCTCCGAATTCAGACGGACAGGGCCACCCATCAAAAACATTCAGTACTTC.

The rearrangement uses TRBV30 and TRBJ2-1; D might be TRBD1 (5 bases). Looked up from germline, CDR1 is GTSNPN and CDR2 is SVGIG (reference sequence). The CDR3 length is 15 residues. V lost 5 bases to trimming and J lost 0 bases, with 14 bases between them. The CDR3 spells CAWAKRGSSYNEQFF. The CDR3 DNA reads TGTGCCTGGGCGAAAAGGGGTTCCTCCTACAATGAGCAGTTCTTC.

V usage is TRBV6-5 and J usage is TRBJ1-1; TRBD1 matches 7 bases. Trimming removed 2 bases from V and 4 bases from J; junction bases left unmatched: 4. Germline V gene sequence: CDR1 MNHEY, CDR2 SVGAGI. CDR3 length: 14 amino acids. For the CDR3, the DNA is TGTGCCAGCAGTTACGAGAGGGGGCGCACTGAAGCTTTCTTT. The encoded protein is CASSYERGRTEAFF.

This rearrangement joins TRBV7-2 to TRBJ1-2; unclear D gene. From germline, CDR1 is SGHTA and CDR2 FQGNSA. The germline V and J ends were trimmed by 5 bases and 0 bases, with 10 bases remaining between them. This CDR3 has 14 amino acids. CDR3 amino acids: CASSPTGSNYGYTF. In nucleotides, the CDR3 is TGTGCCAGCAGCCCCACCGGGTCTAACTATGGCTACACCTTC.

The V call is TRBV27, the J call TRBJ1-2, with 12 bases that match TRBD1. Germline lookup yields CDR1 MNHEY and CDR2 SMNVEV (reference sequence). V trimming: 2 bases; J trimming: 7 bases; junction bases outside the gene matches: 2. This CDR3 has 14 amino acids. In nucleotides, the CDR3 is TGTGCCAGCAGTTTAGGGACAGGGGGCGCTGGCTACACCTTC. Amino acid sequence: CASSLGTGGAGYTF.

The J gene is TRBJ1-1, the V gene TRBV19; 9 bases agree with TRBD1. The junction had 6 bases not matched to a gene; V was cut back by 4 bases and J by 0 bases. Germline CDR1 and CDR2: LNHDA and SQIVND (reference sequence). The CDR3 is 16 residues long. Here the CDR3 reads CASSTRTGAMNTEAFF. The CDR3 coding sequence is TGTGCCAGTAGTACCCGGACAGGGGCGATGAACACTGAAGCTTTCTTT.

J is TRBJ1-3 and V is TRBV10-2; no definite D call. V gave up 3 bases and J gave up 3 bases, with 9 bases separating them. Germline lookup yields CDR1 WSHSY and CDR2 SAAADI. CDR3 length equals 14 residues. This chain's CDR3 is CASSDMGSGNTIYF. For the CDR3, the DNA is TGCGCCAGCAGTGATATGGGGAGTGGAAACACCATATATTTT.

V usage is TRBV19 and J usage is TRBJ1-2; 7 positions agree with TRBD1. Unmatched junction bases numbered 11, after V lost 5 bases and J lost 11 bases. The CDR3 sequence is 13 residues long. CDR1 LNHDA and CDR2 SQIVND come from the germline V gene (reference sequence). In DNA, the CDR3 is TGTGCCAGTAGTCTCCCCCCCGGGACAGCTTACACCTTC. As protein: CASSLPPGTAYTF. Variable domain in full (rest from reference TRBV19 and TRBJ1-2): DGGITQSPKYLFRKEGQNVTLSCEQNLNHDAMYWYRQDPGQGLRLIYYSQIVNDFQKGDIAEGYSVSREKKESFPLTVTSAQKNPTAFYLCASSLPPGTAYTFGSGTRLTVV.

V and J are TRBV5-6 and TRBJ2-1; TRBD1 agrees at 9 bases. V trimming: 4 bases; J trimming: 9 bases; junction bases outside the gene matches: 8. CDR1 is SGHDT and CDR2 is YYEEEE in the germline V gene. CDR3 length equals 14 residues. The DNA for the CDR3 is TGTGCCAGCAGCCAAGGGACAGGGTATGGTGAGCAGTTCTTC. It is translated as CASSQGTGYGEQFF.

This clone appeared a single time. This chain links TRBV27 with TRBJ2-3; the D is unclear. Trimming pared 6 bases from V and 2 bases from J, leaving 6 bases between. CDR3 length: 12 amino acids. Germline-derived CDR1 and CDR2 are MNHEY and SMNVEV (reference sequence). The CDR3 nucleotides read TGTGCCAGCAGCGCACTCACAGATACGCAGTATTTT. This codes for CASSALTDTQYF.

The V gene is TRBV18, the J gene TRBJ2-7; 11 nucleotides line up with TRBD2. Losses at the gene ends were 2 bases for V and 3 bases for J; bases not matched to a gene: 0. The CDR3 is 14 residues long. The germline V gene has CDR1 KGHSH and CDR2 LQKENI. In DNA, the CDR3 is TGTGCCAGCTCACCAACTAGCGGGAGCTACGAGCAGTACTTC. Translation: CASSPTSGSYEQYF.

This clone was recorded a few times. The genes are TRBV13 and TRBJ2-7, with 8 bases lining up with TRBD1. The CDR3 is 16 amino acids. J gave up 2 bases and V 0 bases, and 6 bases lay outside the gene matches. Germline V lookup: CDR1 PRHDT, CDR2 FYEKMQ (reference sequence). The CDR3 region has the DNA TGTGCCAGCAGCTTAGGACCCGGGACAGGACCCTACGAGCAGTACTTC. Amino acids: CASSLGPGTGPYEQYF.

This sequence joins TRBV7-2 and TRBJ2-7; 8 positions match TRBD1. This CDR3 spans 15 amino acids. The germline V gene has CDR1 SGHTA and CDR2 FQGNSA. J lost 2 bases, V lost 5 bases, and 8 bases had no gene match. The CDR3 region has the DNA TGTGCCAGCAGCGCAGACAGGGGTGTCCCCTACGAGCAGTACTTC. Protein product: CASSADRGVPYEQYF.

The chain couples TRBV7-9 to TRBJ2-1; D might be TRBD1 (5 bases). V lost 3 bases, J lost 6 bases, and 6 bases lay in between. The CDR3 covers 12 residues. From germline, CDR1 is SEHNR and CDR2 FQNEAQ (reference sequence). CDR3 DNA: TGTGCCAGCAGCTTGGGGCTCAATGAGCAGTTCTTC. It encodes CASSLGLNEQFF.

The chain links TRBV18 to TRBJ2-7, with 9 bases fitting TRBD1. Trimming cost V 5 bases and J 3 bases; bases outside gene matches: 5. The CDR3 runs 14 residues. Germline CDR1 is KGHSH and CDR2 is LQKENI. The CDR3 region is CASSSKGQGYEQYF. In nucleotides, the CDR3 is TGTGCCAGCTCATCAAAGGGACAGGGCTACGAGCAGTACTTC.

This clone was seen once. V and J are TRBV7-8 and TRBJ2-7; TRBD1 matches at 9 bases. V was pared by 5 bases and J by 3 bases, with 5 bases of the junction left unmatched. The CDR3 covers 14 residues. From germline, CDR1 is SGHVS and CDR2 FQNEAQ. CDR3 region: CASSVSDRGYEQYF. The CDR3 DNA is TGTGCCAGCAGCGTCTCGGACAGGGGCTACGAGCAGTACTTC.

This clone was seen a few times. The chain is built from TRBV5-6 and TRBJ1-2; D is possibly TRBD1 (6 bases). The V gene lost 4 bases and the J gene lost 4 bases, with 17 bases spanning the gap. This CDR3 has 15 amino acids. Germline V gene lookup returns CDR1 SGHDT and CDR2 YYEEEE. Here the CDR3 reads CASSPGSRTVYGYTF. Written as DNA, the CDR3 is TGTGCCAGCAGCCCGGGTTCAAGGACAGTCTATGGCTACACCTTC.

The chain employs TRBV10-3 and TRBJ1-1, with TRBD1 identical over 7 bases. With 6 bases clipped from V and 1 base from J, the junction kept 5 bases outside the gene matches. The CDR3 is 14 residues long. The germline V gene encodes CDR1 ENHRY and CDR2 SYGVKD. The CDR3 here is CAISPGQTNTEAFF. Here the CDR3 DNA reads TGTGCCATCAGCCCGGGACAGACGAACACTGAAGCTTTCTTT.

V gene TRBV5-4 combines with J gene TRBJ1-3; 8 bases match TRBD1. This CDR3 has 15 amino acids. Germline V CDR1 and CDR2: SGHNT, YYREEE (reference sequence). Unmatched junction bases numbered 4, after V lost 5 bases and J lost 0 bases. CDR3 sequence: CASSNTGGSGNTIYF. In nucleotides, the CDR3 is TGTGCCAGCAGTAATACAGGGGGCTCTGGAAACACCATATATTTT.

The J gene is TRBJ1-1, the V gene TRBV30; 7 bases line up with TRBD1. There are 15 residues in the CDR3. The J segment lost 0 bases and the V segment lost 2 bases, leaving 6 bases of the junction unmatched. CDR1 GTSNPN and CDR2 SVGIG come from the germline V gene (reference sequence). CDR3 nucleotides: TGTGCCTGGAGTCCAGGGGACAGAATGAACACTGAAGCTTTCTTT. Translated, it gives CAWSPGDRMNTEAFF. Combining the CDR3 with reference TRBV30 and TRBJ1-1 gives the whole variable domain SQTIHQWPATLVQPVGSPLSLECTVEGTSNPNLYWYRQAAGRGLQLLFYSVGIGQISSEVPQNLSASRPQDRQFILSSKKLLLSDSGFYLCAWSPGDRMNTEAFFGQGTRLTVV.